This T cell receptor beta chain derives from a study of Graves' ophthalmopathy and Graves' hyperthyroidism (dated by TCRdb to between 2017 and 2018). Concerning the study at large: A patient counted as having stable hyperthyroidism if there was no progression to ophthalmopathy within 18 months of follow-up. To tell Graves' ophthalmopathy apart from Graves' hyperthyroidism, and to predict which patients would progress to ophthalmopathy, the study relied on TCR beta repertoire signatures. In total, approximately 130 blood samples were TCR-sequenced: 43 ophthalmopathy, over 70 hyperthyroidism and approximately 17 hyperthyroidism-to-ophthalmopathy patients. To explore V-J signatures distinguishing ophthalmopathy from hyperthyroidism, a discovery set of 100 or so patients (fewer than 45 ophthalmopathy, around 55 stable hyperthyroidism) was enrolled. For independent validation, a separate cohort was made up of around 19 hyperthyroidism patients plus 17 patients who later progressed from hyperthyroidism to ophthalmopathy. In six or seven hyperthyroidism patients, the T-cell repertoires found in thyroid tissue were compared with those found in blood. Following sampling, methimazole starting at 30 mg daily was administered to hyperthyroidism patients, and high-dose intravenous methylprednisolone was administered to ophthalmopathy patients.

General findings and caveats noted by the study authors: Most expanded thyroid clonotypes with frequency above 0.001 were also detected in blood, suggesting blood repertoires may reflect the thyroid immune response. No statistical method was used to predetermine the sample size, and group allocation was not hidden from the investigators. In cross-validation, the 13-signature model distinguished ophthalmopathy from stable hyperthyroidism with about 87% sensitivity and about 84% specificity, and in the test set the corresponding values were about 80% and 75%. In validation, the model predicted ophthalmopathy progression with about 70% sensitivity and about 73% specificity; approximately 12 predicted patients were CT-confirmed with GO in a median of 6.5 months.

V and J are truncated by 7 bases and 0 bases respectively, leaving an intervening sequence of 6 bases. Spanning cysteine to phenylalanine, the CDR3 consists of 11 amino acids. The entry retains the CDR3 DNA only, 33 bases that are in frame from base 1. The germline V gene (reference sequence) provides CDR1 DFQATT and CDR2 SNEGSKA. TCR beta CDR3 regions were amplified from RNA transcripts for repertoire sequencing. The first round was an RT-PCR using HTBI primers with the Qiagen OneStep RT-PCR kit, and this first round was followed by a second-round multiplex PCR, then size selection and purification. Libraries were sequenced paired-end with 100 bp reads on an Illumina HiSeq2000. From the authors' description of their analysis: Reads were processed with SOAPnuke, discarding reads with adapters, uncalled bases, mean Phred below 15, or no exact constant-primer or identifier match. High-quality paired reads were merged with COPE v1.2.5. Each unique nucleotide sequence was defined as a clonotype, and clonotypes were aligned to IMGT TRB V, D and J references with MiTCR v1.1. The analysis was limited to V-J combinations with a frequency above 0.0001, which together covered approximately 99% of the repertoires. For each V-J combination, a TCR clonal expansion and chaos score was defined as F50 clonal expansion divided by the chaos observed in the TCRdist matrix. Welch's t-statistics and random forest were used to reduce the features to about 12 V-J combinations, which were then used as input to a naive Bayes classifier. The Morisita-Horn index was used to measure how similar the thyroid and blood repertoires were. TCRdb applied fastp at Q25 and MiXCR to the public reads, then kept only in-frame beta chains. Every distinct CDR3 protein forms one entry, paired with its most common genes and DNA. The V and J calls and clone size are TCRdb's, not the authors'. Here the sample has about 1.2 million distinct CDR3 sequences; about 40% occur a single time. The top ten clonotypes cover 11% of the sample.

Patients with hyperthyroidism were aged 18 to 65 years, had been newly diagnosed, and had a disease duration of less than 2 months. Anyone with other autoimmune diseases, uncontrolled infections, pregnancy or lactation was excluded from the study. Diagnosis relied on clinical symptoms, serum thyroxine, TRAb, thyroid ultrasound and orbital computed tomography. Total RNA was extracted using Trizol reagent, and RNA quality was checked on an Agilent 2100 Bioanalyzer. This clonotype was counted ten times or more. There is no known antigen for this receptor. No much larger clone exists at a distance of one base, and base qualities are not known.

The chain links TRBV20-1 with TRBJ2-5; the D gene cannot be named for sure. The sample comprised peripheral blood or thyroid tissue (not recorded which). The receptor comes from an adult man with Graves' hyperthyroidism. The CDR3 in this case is CSGGNQETQYF. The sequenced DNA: TGCAGTGGCGGCAACCAAGAGACCCAGTACTTC.